The rows below give T cell receptor beta chains drawn from one sample of a study of PD-1 blockade in classical Hodgkin lymphoma. Sequenced by immunoSEQ multiplex PCR; TCRdb stores in-frame clones only, minus some. The sample includes more than 70,000 clones, nearly 95% of them seen just once. Material: peripheral blood mononuclear cells (PBMCs), obtained before the second cycle of nivolumab. These TCRs come from a human donor with classical Hodgkin lymphoma. Each CDR3 is given with its conserved first and last residue. Each record gives: clone size, D gene, J gene, V gene, CDR3 DNA, CDR3 protein. D genes are given only for firm matches. Clone size is stated in some rows and not others, as once, few, many or a class when expanded.

size: .
D: .
J: TRBJ2-7
V: TRBV5-6
DNA: TGTGCCAGCAGCCCGCTCCAGCGGGACAGGTCCGAGCAGTACTTC
CDR3: CASSPLQRDRSEQYF

size: .
D: TRBD1
J: TRBJ2-3
V: TRBV4-1
DNA: TGCGCCAGCAGCCAACCAAGACAGGGGCGCAGAGATACGCAGTATTTT
CDR3: CASSQPRQGRRDTQYF

size: .
D: .
J: TRBJ2-5
V: TRBV18
DNA: TGTGCCAGCTCACCGGGAGGAGAGACCCAGTACTTC
CDR3: CASSPGGETQYF

size: .
D: TRBD1
J: TRBJ1-4
V: TRBV6-5
DNA: TGTGCCAGCAGTGTTTTTGACAGGGGCGATGAAAAACTGTTTTTT
CDR3: CASSVFDRGDEKLFF

size: once
D: .
J: TRBJ1-4
V: TRBV18
DNA: TGTGCCAGCTCACTGGACAGACTTAATGAAAAACTGTTTTTT
CDR3: CASSLDRLNEKLFF

size: .
D: .
J: TRBJ1-1
V: TRBV7-9
DNA: TGTGCCAGCAGCCAGAACGTTGCTGTCGCTGAAGCTTTCTTT
CDR3: CASSQNVAVAEAFF

size: .
D: .
J: TRBJ2-1
V: TRBV29-1
DNA: TGCAGCGTTGAAGACTCCTACTACAATGAGCAGTTCTTC
CDR3: CSVEDSYYNEQFF

size: .
D: TRBD2
J: TRBJ2-5
V: TRBV5-4
DNA: TGTGCCAGCAGCTTGGGACTAGCGGGAGGGGTAGAGACCCAGTACTTC
CDR3: CASSLGLAGGVETQYF

size: once
D: .
J: TRBJ2-7
V: TRBV5-1
DNA: TGCGCCAGCAGCAACGGGCAGGGGCGCACCTACGAGCAGTACTTC
CDR3: CASSNGQGRTYEQYF

size: .
D: TRBD2
J: TRBJ2-7
V: TRBV6-1
DNA: TGTGCCAGCTATACTAGCGGGGGCACCTACGAGCAGTACTTC
CDR3: CASYTSGGTYEQYF

size: once
D: .
J: TRBJ1-1
V: TRBV28
DNA: TGTGCCAGCAGTGTAAACCCCGGGAGCACTGAAGCTTTCTTT
CDR3: CASSVNPGSTEAFF

size: .
D: TRBD2
J: TRBJ2-7
V: TRBV6-1
DNA: TGTGCCAGCAGTGAACTAGTCGGGGCTGGCGGGAGGGCCGAGCAGTACTTC
CDR3: CASSELVGAGGRAEQYF

size: .
D: .
J: TRBJ1-4
V: TRBV7-2
DNA: TGTGCCAGCAGTACCACCAGGGTGGCTAATGAAAAACTGTTTTTT
CDR3: CASSTTRVANEKLFF

size: .
D: .
J: TRBJ1-5
V: TRBV28
DNA: TGTGCCAGCAGGTTGGCCGGAACTCGGGATCAGCCCCAGCATTTT
CDR3: CASRLAGTRDQPQHF

size: .
D: .
J: TRBJ1-2
V: TRBV5-4
DNA: TGTGCCAGCAGCTTGGTCTTCCGTCCTTCTAACTATGGCTACACCTTC
CDR3: CASSLVFRPSNYGYTF

size: .
D: TRBD2
J: TRBJ2-1
V: TRBV10-3
DNA: TGTGCCATCAGTGCGGCAGGCGGGAGGCAAGGCGGCTCCTACAATGAGCAGTTCTTC
CDR3: CAISAAGGRQGGSYNEQFF